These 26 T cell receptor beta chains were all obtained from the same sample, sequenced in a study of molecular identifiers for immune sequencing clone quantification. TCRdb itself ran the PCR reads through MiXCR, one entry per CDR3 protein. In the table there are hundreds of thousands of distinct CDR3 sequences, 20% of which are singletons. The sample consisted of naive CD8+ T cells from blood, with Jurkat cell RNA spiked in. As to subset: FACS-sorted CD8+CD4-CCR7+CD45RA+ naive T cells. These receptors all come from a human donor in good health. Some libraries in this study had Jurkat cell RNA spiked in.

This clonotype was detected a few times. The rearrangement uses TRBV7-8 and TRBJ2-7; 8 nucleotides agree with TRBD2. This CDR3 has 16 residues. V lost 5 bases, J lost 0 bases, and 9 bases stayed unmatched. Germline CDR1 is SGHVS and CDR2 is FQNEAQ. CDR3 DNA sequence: TGTGCCAGCAGCCCGCAGGAGCGGGGGATCTCCTACGAGCAGTACTTC. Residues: CASSPQERGISYEQYF. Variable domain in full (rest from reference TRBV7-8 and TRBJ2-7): GAGVSQSPRYKVAKRGQDVALRCDPISGHVSLFWYQQALGQGPEFLTYFQNEAQLDKSGLPSDRFFAERPEGSVSTLKIQRTQQEDSAVYLCASSPQERGISYEQYFGPGTRLTVT.

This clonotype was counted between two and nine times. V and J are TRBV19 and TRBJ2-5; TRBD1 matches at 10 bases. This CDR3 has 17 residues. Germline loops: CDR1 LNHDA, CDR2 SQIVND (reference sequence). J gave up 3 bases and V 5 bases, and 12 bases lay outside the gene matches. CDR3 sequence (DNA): TGTGCCAGTAGTCCCCGGTGGTCCGGGACAGGGGAAGAGACCCAGTACTTC. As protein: CASSPRWSGTGEETQYF.

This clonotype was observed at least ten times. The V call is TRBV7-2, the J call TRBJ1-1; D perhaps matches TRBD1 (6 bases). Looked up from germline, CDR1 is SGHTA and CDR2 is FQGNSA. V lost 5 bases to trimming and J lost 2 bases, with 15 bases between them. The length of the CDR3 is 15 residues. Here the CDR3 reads CASSHPGAANTEAFF. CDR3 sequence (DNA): TGTGCCAGCAGCCACCCGGGGGCGGCTAACACTGAAGCTTTCTTT. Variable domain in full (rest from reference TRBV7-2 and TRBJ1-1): GAGVSQSPSNKVTEKGKDVELRCDPISGHTALYWYRQSLGQGLEFLIYFQGNSAPDKSGLPSDRFSAERTGGSVSTLTIQRTQQEDSAVYLCASSHPGAANTEAFFGQGTRLTVV.

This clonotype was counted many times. DNA of the CDR3: TGTGCCAGCAGCGTAGGTTCAGGGCAGAACACTGAAGCTTTCTTT. This codes for CASSVGSGQNTEAFF. This rearrangement joins TRBV9 to TRBJ1-1, with TRBD1 as a possible D gene (5 bases). There are 15 residues in the CDR3. Deletions cut 0 bases from V and 1 base from J, with 10 bases between. Germline V gene lookup returns CDR1 SGDLS and CDR2 YYNGEE. The complete variable domain, with remaining parts taken from reference TRBV9 and TRBJ1-1, reads DSGVTQTPKHLITATGQRVTLRCSPRSGDLSVYWYQQSLDQGLQFLIQYYNGEERAKGNILERFSAQQFPDLHSELNLSSLELGDSALYFCASSVGSGQNTEAFFGQGTRLTVV.

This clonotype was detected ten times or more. DNA for the CDR3: TGCGCCAGCAGCCAAGGTCCCTCCGAGGGAAACAATGAGCAGTTCTTC. Translation: CASSQGPSEGNNEQFF. J is TRBJ2-1 and V is TRBV4-3; D possibly corresponds to TRBD2 (5 bases). CDR3 length equals 16 residues. With 1 base removed from V and 5 bases from J, the gap between germline ends came to 15 bases. Germline V lookup: CDR1 LGHNA, CDR2 YSLEER.

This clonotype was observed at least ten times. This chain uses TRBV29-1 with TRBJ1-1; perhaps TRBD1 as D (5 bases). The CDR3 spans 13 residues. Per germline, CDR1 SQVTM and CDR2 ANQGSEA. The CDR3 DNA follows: TGCACCTCAGGAGCCACCCAGGGCACTGAAGCTTTCTTT. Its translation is CTSGATQGTEAFF.

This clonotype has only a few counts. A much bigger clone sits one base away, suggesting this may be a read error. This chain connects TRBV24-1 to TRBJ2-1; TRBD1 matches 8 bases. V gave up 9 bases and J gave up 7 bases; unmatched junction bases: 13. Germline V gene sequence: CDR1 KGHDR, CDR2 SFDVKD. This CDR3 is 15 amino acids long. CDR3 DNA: TGTGCCACCCGTGTCAAACAGGGGGGACAGAATGAGCAGTTCTTC. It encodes CATRVKQGGQNEQFF.

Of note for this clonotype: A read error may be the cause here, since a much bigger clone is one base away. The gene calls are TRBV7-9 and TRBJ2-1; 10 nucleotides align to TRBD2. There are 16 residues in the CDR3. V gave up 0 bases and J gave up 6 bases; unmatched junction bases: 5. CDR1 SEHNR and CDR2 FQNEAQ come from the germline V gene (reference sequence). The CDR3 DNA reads TGTGCCAGCAGCTTAGCGCCTAGCGGGGGTTGCAATGAGCAGTTCTTC. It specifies CASSLAPSGGCNEQFF.

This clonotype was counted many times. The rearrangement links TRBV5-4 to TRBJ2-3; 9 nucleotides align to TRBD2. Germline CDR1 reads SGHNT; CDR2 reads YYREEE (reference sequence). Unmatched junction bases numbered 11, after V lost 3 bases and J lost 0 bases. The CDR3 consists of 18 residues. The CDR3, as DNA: TGTGCCAGCAGCTGGGGACTAGCCGGAAAAACTAGCACAGATACGCAGTATTTT. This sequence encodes CASSWGLAGKTSTDTQYF. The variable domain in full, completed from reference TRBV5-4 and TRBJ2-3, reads ETGVTQSPTHLIKTRGQQVTLRCSSQSGHNTVSWYQQALGQGPQFIFQYYREEENGRGNFPPRFSGLQFPNYSSELNVNALELDDSALYLCASSWGLAGKTSTDTQYFGPGTRLTVL.

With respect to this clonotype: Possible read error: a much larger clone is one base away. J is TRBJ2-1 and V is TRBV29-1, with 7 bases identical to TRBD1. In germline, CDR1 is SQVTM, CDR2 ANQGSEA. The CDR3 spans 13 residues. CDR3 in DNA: TGCAGCGCCCAGACAGGGAGCTACAATGAGCAGTCCTTC. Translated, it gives CSAQTGSYNEQSF.

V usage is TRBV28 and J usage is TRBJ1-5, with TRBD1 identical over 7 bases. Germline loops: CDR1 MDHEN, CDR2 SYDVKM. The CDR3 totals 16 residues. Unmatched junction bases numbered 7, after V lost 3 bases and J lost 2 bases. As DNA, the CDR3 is TGTGCCAGCAGTTTCTACACAGGGGCCGGCAATCAGCCCCAGCATTTT. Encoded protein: CASSFYTGAGNQPQHF.

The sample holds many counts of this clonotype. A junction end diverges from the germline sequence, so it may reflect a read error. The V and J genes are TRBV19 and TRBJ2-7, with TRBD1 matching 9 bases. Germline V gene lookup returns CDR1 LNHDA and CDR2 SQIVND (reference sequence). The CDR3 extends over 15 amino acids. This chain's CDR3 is CASSTGTGLSYEQYF. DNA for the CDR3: TGTGCCAGCAGTACCGGGACAGGGCTGTCCTACGAGCAGTACTTC.

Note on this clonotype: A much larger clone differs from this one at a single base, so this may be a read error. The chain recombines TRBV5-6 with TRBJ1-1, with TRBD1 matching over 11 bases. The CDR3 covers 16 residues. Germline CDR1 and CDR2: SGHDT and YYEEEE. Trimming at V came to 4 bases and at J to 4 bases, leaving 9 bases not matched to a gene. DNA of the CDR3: TGTGCCAGCAGCCGTCCCAGGACAGGGGGCGGCACTGAAGCTTTCTTT. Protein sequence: CASSRPRTGGGTEAFF.

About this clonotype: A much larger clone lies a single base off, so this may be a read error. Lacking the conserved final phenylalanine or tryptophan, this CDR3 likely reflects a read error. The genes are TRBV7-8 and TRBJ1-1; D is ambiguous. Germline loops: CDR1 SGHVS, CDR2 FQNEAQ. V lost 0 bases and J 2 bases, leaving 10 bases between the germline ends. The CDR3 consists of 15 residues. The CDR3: CASSLASHQNTEAFS. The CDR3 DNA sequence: TGTGCCAGCAGCTTAGCGTCACACCAAAACACTGAAGCTTTCTCT.

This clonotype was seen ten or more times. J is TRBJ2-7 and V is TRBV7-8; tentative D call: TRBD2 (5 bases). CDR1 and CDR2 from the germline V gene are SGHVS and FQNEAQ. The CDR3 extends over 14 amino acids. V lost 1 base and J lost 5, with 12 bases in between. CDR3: CASSLVAGMDEQYF. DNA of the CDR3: TGTGCCAGCAGCTTAGTAGCCGGGATGGACGAGCAGTACTTC.

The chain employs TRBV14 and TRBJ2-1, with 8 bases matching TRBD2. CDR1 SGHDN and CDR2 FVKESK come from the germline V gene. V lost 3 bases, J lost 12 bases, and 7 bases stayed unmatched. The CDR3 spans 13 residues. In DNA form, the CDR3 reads TGTGCCAGCAGCCAGTTTAGCGGGGCACGGCAGTTCTTC. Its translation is CASSQFSGARQFF.

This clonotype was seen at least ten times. The CDR3 region has the DNA TGTGCCAGCAGCCCCGAAGGGGCTTCCTACAATGAGCAGTTCTTC. Protein product: CASSPEGASYNEQFF. The chain joins TRBV7-3 to TRBJ2-1, with D tentatively TRBD1 (5 bases). V shed 5 bases and J shed 1 base, with 12 bases lying between them. Looked up from germline, CDR1 is SGHTA and CDR2 is FQGTGA. The CDR3 sequence is 15 residues long.

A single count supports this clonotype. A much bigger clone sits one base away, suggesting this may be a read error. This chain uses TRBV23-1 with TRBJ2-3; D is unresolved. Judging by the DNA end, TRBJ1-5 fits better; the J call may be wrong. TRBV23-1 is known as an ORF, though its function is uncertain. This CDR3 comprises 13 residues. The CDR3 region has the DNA TGCGCCAGCAGTCACCTTTGGGAGGATACGCAGCATTTT. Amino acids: CASSHLWEDTQHF.

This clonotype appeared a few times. The CDR3 nucleotides read TGTGCCAGCACCCCTGTGTGGCAGGAGAACACTGAAGCTTTCTTT. The encoded protein is CASTPVWQENTEAFF. The chain uses TRBV28 and TRBJ1-1; D unresolved. The germline CDR1 and CDR2 sequences are MDHEN and SYDVKM. V lost 7 bases and J 1 base, leaving 16 bases between the germline ends. This CDR3 is 15 amino acids long.

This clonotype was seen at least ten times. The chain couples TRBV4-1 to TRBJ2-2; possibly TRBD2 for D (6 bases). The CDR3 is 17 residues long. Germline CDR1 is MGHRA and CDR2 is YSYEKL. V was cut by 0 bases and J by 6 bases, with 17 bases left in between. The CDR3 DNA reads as TGCGCCAGCAGCCAAGAGGGTGCGGGGATACCCCCCGGGGAGCTGTTTTTT. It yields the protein CASSQEGAGIPPGELFF.

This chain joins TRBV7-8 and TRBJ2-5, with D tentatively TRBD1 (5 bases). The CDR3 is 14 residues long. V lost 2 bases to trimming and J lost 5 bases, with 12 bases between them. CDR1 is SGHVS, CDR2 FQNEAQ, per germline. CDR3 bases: TGTGCCAGCAGCTTATTATCAGGGTGGGAGACCCAGTACTTC. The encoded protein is CASSLLSGWETQYF.

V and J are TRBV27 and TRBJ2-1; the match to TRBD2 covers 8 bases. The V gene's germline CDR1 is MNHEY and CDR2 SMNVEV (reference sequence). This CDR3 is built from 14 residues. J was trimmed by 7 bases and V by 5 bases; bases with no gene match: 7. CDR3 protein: CASSTGGPGNEQFF. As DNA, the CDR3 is TGTGCCAGCAGTACGGGAGGGCCGGGGAATGAGCAGTTCTTC.

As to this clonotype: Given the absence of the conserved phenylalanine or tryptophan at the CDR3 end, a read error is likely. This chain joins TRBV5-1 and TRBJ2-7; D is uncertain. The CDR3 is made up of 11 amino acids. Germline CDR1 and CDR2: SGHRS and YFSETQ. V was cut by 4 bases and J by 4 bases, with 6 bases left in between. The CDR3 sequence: CASSQAYEQYS. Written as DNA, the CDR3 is TGCGCCAGCAGCCAGGCTTACGAGCAGTACTCC.

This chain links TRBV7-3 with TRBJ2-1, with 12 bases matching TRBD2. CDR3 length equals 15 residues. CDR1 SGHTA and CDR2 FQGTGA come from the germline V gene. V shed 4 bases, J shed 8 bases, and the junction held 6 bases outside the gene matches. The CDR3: CASSSTSGRFDEQFF. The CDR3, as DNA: TGTGCCAGCAGCTCCACTAGCGGGAGGTTCGATGAGCAGTTCTTC.

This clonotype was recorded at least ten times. The CDR3 loop reads CSAREGQGSSYEQYF. In DNA, the CDR3 is TGCAGTGCTAGAGAAGGACAGGGCAGCTCCTACGAGCAGTACTTC. This sequence joins TRBV20-1 and TRBJ2-7, with 8 nucleotides matching TRBD1. Germline V lookup: CDR1 DFQATT, CDR2 SNEGSKA (reference sequence). CDR3 size: 15 residues. V was clipped by 0 bases and J by 0 bases; unmatched bases: 4.

CDR3 coding DNA: TGTGCCAGCAGCCAAGATCGACGGACAGGGCCGCTGAACACCATATATTTT. Amino acids: CASSQDRRTGPLNTIYF. This chain uses TRBV3-1 with TRBJ1-3, with TRBD1 matching 8 bases. CDR3 length: 17 residues. Losses at the gene ends were 0 bases for V and 7 bases for J; bases not matched to a gene: 11. Germline CDR1 and CDR2: LGHDT and YNNKEL (reference sequence).